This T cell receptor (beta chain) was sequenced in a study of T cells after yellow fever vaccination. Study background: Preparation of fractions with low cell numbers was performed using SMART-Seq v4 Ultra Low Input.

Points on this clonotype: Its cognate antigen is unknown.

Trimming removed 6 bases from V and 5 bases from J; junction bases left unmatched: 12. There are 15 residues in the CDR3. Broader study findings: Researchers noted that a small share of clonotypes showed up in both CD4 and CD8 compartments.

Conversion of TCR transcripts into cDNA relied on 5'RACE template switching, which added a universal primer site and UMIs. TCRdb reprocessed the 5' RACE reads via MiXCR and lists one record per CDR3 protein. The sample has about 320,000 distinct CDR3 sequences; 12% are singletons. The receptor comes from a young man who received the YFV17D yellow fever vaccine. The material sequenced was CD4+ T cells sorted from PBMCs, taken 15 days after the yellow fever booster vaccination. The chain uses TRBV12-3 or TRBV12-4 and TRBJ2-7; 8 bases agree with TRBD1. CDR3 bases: TGTGCCAGCAGACGGCCCGGGGACAGGAGCAACGAGCAGTACTTC. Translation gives CASRRPGDRSNEQYF.